The present TCR beta chain was sequenced within a study of blood T cell repertoires in COVID-19. Overall study context: Sites across the United States, Italy and Spain contributed samples from acute and convalescent COVID-19.

The CDR3 runs to 13 residues. Deletions cut 3 bases from V and 3 bases from J, with 8 bases between. CDR1 and CDR2 from the germline V gene are MNHEY and SMNVEV (reference sequence). Recruits, aged 18 to 89 years, lived in 25 or so US areas. Participant-given clinical history determined each cohort assignment. Under the authors' procedure: Using reference gene primer amplification, nucleated cell counts were estimated. This table comes from immunoSEQ multiplex PCR, and its TCRdb copy is limited to in-frame clones, with some not included. V, J and clone size were drawn from that table, and D and trimming were deduced from the DNA. The sample includes around 160,000 clones, roughly 80% of them seen just once.

The sequenced material came from PBMCs or T cells enriched from blood (not recorded which). The clonotype was recovered from a woman aged 60-75 years who had recovered from COVID-19. The V call is TRBV27, the J call TRBJ1-2, with D tentatively TRBD1 (5 bases). CDR3 protein: CASSFRRDYGYTF. In DNA, the CDR3 is TGTGCCAGCAGTTTCCGCAGGGACTATGGCTACACCTTC.